The 12 T cell receptor beta chains reported below all come from one sample, sequenced in a study of blood T cell repertoires in COVID-19. The repertoire was sequenced with immunoSEQ multiplex PCR; TCRdb's copy has only in-frame clones and lacks some. The sample yields about 390,000 clones, around nine tenths seen once. Material: PBMCs or T cells enriched from blood (not recorded which). Receptors originate from a woman aged 45-60 years who had recovered from COVID-19.

The chain employs TRBV19 and TRBJ2-2; possible D gene TRBD1, 5 bases. The CDR3 has 12 amino acids. The V gene's germline CDR1 is LNHDA and CDR2 SQIVND (reference sequence). Trimming removed 4 bases from V and 8 bases from J, with 8 bases in between. The CDR3 sequence is CASSTGSGELFF. The DNA for the CDR3 is TGTGCCAGTAGTACAGGGTCGGGGGAGCTGTTTTTT.

The rearrangement links TRBV5-1 to TRBJ1-1; 7 nucleotides agree with TRBD1. With 4 bases clipped from V and 1 base from J, the junction kept 7 bases outside the gene matches. The CDR3 length is 15 residues. Germline lookup yields CDR1 SGHRS and CDR2 YFSETQ. This chain's CDR3 is CASSSVGTANTEAFF. As DNA, the CDR3 is TGCGCCAGCAGCAGTGTTGGGACAGCGAACACTGAAGCTTTCTTT.

The gene calls are TRBV12-5 and TRBJ1-1; 8 bases fit TRBD1. The CDR3 covers 15 residues. CDR1 is LGHNT and CDR2 is FRNRAP in the germline V gene. Losses at the gene ends were 4 bases for V and 6 bases for J; bases not matched to a gene: 10. For the CDR3, the DNA is TGTGCTAGTGGTTCCCCCAGGGGGCTGGTCGCTGAAGCTTTCTTT. This gives the protein CASGSPRGLVAEAFF.

This sequence joins TRBV2 and TRBJ1-2, with D maybe TRBD1 (6 bases). The germline V gene has CDR1 SNHLY and CDR2 FYNNEI. V lost 9 bases and J lost 6, with 14 bases in between. The CDR3 loop spans 12 amino acids. The CDR3 DNA reads as TGTGCCAGAGCCGAGGGGGTACATGGCTACACCTTC. Its protein product is CARAEGVHGYTF.

This clone was detected once. This chain connects TRBV10-2 to TRBJ2-3; the match to TRBD2 covers 14 bases. CDR3 size: 20 residues. CDR1 WSHSY and CDR2 SAAADI come from the germline V gene. V dropped 3 bases and J dropped 0; count of bases not matched to a gene: 11. The CDR3 loop is CASSDLRTSGGMESTDTQYF. The CDR3 region has the DNA TGCGCCAGCAGTGACCTGAGGACTAGCGGGGGGATGGAGAGCACAGATACGCAGTATTTT.

CDR3 DNA: TGCGCCAGCAGCTTGGATAGCCAGGGCAGGGGAAAACTGTTTTTT. Translating gives CASSLDSQGRGKLFF. The rearrangement links TRBV5-1 to TRBJ1-4; D may be TRBD1 (6 bases). CDR3 length: 15 residues. V lost 0 bases, J lost 10 bases, and 16 bases lay in between. Germline V gives CDR1 SGHRS, CDR2 YFSETQ.

The CDR3 DNA is TGTGCCAGCAGCCCGCCCTCCCTTAGGGGAAACATTCAGTACTTC. Translation: CASSPPSLRGNIQYF. The chain carries TRBV7-9 and TRBJ2-4; D might be TRBD1 (5 bases). Trimming took off 5 bases at V and 6 bases at J, with 17 bases between the two ends. The CDR3 runs to 15 residues. Germline V gives CDR1 SEHNR, CDR2 FQNEAQ (reference sequence).

This clone was counted a single time. The rearrangement joins TRBV4-1 to TRBJ1-3; maybe TRBD1 (5 bases). Deletions cut 4 bases from V and 0 bases from J, with 13 bases between. This CDR3 region has 16 residues. Germline-derived CDR1 and CDR2 are MGHRA and YSYEKL. For the CDR3, the DNA is TGCGCCAGCAGCCCAACCCGGGGGACCTCTGGAAACACCATATATTTT. Translation gives CASSPTRGTSGNTIYF.

CDR3 sequence: CASRYGNTIYF. The CDR3 region has the DNA TGTGCCAGCAGATATGGAAACACCATATATTTT. J is TRBJ1-3 and V is TRBV3-1 (or the pseudogene TRBV3-2); unclear D gene. Trimming took off 6 bases at V and 3 bases at J, with 3 bases between the two ends. CDR3 length equals 11 residues. CDR1 is LGHDT, CDR2 YNNKEL, per germline (reference sequence).

The chain carries TRBV28 and TRBJ1-1, with unresolved D. The CDR3 extends over 15 amino acids. Germline assignment: CDR1 MDHEN and CDR2 SYDVKM. V dropped 6 bases and J dropped 0 bases, with 14 bases sitting between them. The CDR3 reads CASSRTGFMNTEAFF. The CDR3 DNA follows: TGTGCCAGCAGCCGAACGGGATTCATGAACACTGAAGCTTTCTTT. The full variable domain, rest sourced from reference TRBV28 and TRBJ1-1, is DVKVTQSSRYLVKRTGEKVFLECVQDMDHENMFWYRQDPGLGLRLIYFSYDVKMKEKGDIPEGYSVSREKKERFSLILESASTNQTSMYLCASSRTGFMNTEAFFGQGTRLTVV.

The rearrangement uses TRBV6-4 and TRBJ1-1; no firm D call. Trimming took off 3 bases at V and 1 base at J, with 9 bases between the two ends. The germline V gene encodes CDR1 MRHNA and CDR2 SNTAGT. The CDR3 spans 14 residues. Here the CDR3 reads CASSEQSQNTEAFF. CDR3 sequence (DNA): TGTGCCAGCAGTGAACAATCTCAGAACACTGAAGCTTTCTTT.

This chain links TRBV7-9 with TRBJ1-1; 7 bases match TRBD1. CDR1 is SEHNR and CDR2 is FQNEAQ in the germline V gene (reference sequence). This CDR3 contains 12 residues. J was trimmed by 7 bases and V by 6 bases; bases with no gene match: 5. The CDR3 protein is CASSPGGLEAFF. The CDR3 region has the DNA TGTGCCAGCAGTCCAGGGGGGCTTGAAGCTTTCTTT.